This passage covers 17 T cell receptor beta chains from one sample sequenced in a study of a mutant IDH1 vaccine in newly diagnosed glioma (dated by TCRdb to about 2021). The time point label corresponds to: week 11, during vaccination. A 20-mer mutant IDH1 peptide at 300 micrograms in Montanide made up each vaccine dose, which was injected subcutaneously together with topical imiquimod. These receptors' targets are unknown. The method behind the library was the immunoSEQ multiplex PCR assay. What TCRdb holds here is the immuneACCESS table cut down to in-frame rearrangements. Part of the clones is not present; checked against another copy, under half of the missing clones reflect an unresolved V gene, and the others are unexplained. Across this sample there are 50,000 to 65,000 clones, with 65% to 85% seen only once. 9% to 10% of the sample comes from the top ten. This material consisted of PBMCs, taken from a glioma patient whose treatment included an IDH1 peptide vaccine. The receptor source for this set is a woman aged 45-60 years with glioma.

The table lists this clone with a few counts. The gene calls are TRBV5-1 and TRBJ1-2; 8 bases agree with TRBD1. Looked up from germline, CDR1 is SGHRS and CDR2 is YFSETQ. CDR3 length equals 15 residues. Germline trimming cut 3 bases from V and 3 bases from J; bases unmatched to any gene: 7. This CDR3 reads CASSWDRSSYYGYTF. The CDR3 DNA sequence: TGCGCCAGCAGCTGGGACAGGAGTTCGTACTATGGCTACACCTTC.

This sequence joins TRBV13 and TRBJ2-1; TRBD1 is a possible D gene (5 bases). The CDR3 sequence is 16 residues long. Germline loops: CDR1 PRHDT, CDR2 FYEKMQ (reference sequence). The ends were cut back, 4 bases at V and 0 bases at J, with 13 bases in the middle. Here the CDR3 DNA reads TGTGCCAGCAGCTCCAGGGCCTTGCACTCCTACAATGAGCAGTTCTTC. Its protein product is CASSSRALHSYNEQFF.

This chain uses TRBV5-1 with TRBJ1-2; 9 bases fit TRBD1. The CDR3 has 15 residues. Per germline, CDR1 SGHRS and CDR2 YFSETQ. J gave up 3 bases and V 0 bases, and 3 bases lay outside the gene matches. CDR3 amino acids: CASSLGDREYYGYTF. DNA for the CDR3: TGCGCCAGCAGCTTGGGGGACAGGGAGTACTATGGCTACACCTTC.

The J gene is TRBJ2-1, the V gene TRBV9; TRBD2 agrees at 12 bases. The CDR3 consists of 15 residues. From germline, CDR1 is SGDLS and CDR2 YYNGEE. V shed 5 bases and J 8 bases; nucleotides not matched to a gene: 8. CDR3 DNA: TGTGCCAGCAGTTTGACTAGCGGGGGCGGGGATGAGCAGTTCTTC. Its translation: CASSLTSGGGDEQFF.

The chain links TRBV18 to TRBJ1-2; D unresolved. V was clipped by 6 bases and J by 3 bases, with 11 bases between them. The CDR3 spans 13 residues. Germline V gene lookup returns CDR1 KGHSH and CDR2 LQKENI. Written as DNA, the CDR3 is TGTGCCAGCTCCGCCGACGGGGACTATGGCTACACCTTC. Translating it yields CASSADGDYGYTF.

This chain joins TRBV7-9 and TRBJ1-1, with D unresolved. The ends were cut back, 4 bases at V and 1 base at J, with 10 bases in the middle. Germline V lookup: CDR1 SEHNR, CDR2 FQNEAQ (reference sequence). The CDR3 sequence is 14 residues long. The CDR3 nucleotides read TGTGCCAGCAGCTCCCCTCTTGGGAACACTGAAGCTTTCTTT. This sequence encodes CASSSPLGNTEAFF.

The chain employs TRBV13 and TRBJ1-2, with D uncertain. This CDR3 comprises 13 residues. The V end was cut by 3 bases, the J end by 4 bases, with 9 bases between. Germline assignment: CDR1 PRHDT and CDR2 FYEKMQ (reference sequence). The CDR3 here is CASSLEQTYGYTF. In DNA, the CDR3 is TGTGCCAGCAGCTTGGAACAGACCTATGGCTACACCTTC.

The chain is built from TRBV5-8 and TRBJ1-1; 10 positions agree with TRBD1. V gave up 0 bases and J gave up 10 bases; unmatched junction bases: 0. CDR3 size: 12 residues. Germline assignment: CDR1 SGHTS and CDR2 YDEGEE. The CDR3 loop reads CASSLGQGAAFF. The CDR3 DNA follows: TGTGCCAGCAGCTTGGGACAGGGGGCAGCTTTCTTT.

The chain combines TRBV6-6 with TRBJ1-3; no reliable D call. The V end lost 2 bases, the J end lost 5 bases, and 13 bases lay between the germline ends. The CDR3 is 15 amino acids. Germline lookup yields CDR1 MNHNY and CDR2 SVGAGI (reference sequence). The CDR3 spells CASSYDSPLRNTIYF. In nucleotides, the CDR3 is TGTGCCAGCAGTTACGATAGTCCTCTAAGAAACACCATATATTTT.

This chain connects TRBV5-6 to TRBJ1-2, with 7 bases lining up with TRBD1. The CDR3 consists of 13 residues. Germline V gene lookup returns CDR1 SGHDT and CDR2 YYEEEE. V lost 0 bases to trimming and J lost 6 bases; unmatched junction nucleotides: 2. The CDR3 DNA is TGTGCCAGCAGCTTGGGACAGGGACATGGCTACACCTTC. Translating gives CASSLGQGHGYTF.

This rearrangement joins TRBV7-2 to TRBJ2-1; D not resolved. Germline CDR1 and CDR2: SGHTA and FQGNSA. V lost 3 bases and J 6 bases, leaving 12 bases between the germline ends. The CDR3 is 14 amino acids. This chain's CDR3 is CASSFTGFTNEQFF. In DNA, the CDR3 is TGTGCCAGCAGCTTTACCGGGTTTACCAATGAGCAGTTCTTC.

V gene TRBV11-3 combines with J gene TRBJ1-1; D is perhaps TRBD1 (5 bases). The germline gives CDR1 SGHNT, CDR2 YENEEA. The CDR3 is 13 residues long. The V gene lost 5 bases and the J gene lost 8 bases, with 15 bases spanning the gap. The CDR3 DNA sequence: TGTGCCAGCAGCCGTGGTTCGGGACCGGAAGCTTTCTTT. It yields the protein CASSRGSGPEAFF.

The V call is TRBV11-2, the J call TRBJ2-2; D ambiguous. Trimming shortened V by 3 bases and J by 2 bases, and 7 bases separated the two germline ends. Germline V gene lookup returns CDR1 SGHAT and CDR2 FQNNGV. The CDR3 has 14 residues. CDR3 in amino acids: CASSFSVNTGELFF. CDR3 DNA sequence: TGTGCCAGCAGCTTCAGCGTTAACACCGGGGAGCTGTTTTTT.

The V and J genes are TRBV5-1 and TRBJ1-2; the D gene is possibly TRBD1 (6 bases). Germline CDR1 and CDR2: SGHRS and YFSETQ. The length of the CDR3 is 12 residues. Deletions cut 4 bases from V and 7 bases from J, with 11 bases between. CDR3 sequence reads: CASSPQGSGYTF. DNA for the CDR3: TGCGCCAGCAGCCCCCAGGGGTCTGGCTACACCTTC.

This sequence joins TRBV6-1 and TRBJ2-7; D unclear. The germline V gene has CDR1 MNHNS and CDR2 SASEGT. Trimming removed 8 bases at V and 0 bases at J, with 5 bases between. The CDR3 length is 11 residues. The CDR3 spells CASWNSYEQYF. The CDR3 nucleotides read TGTGCCAGCTGGAACTCCTACGAGCAGTACTTC.

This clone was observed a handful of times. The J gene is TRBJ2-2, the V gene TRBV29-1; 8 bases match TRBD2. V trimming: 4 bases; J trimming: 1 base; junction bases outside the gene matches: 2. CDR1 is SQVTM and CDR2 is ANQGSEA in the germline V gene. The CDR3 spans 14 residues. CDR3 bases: TGCAGCGTTGCCAGCGGGAGGAACACCGGGGAGCTGTTTTTT. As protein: CSVASGRNTGELFF.

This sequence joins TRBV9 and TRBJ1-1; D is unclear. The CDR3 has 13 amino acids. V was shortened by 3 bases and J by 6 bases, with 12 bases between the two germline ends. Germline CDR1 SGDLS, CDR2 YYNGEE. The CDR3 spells CASSAPRRPEAFF. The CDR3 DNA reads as TGTGCCAGCAGCGCCCCGAGGCGGCCTGAAGCTTTCTTT.